These 10 T cell receptor beta chains share one sample of origin, sequenced in a study of OX40 agonist ivuxolimab in advanced cancers. The data were produced by immunoSEQ multiplex PCR, yet TCRdb's version contains in-frame clones alone and is incomplete. The table records about 53,000 clones, 75% to 90% of them present only once. Sequencing was performed on CD4+ or CD8+ T cells sorted from blood, taken in a trial of the OX40 agonist ivuxolimab. These receptors came from an adult with an advanced solid tumor such as melanoma, head and neck, liver or kidney cancer.

The CDR3 here is CASSLGDYPYEQYF. The CDR3 DNA reads as TGTGCCAGCAGCTTAGGCGACTATCCCTACGAGCAGTACTTC. This chain connects TRBV5-4 to TRBJ2-7; D is perhaps TRBD2 (5 bases). The germline V gene has CDR1 SGHNT and CDR2 YYREEE (reference sequence). Trimming removed 2 bases at V and 2 bases at J, with 11 bases between. The CDR3 runs to 14 residues.

The rearrangement joins TRBV30 to TRBJ2-3; D not certain. V lost 0 bases, J lost 3 bases, and 7 bases lay in between. The CDR3 length is 13 residues. Germline V gene sequence: CDR1 GTSNPN, CDR2 SVGIG (reference sequence). The CDR3 region is CAWSVRMTDTQYF. The CDR3, as DNA: TGTGCCTGGAGTGTGAGGATGACAGATACGCAGTATTTT.

This clone has only a few counts. The gene calls are TRBV19 and TRBJ2-2, with 7 positions matching TRBD2. The J segment lost 0 bases and the V segment lost 3 bases, leaving 1 base of the junction unmatched. Germline CDR1 is LNHDA and CDR2 is SQIVND (reference sequence). The length of the CDR3 is 15 residues. The CDR3 region is CASSIAGANTGELFF. For the CDR3, the DNA is TGTGCCAGTAGTATCGCGGGAGCGAACACCGGGGAGCTGTTTTTT.

The V and J genes are TRBV6-5 and TRBJ1-2, with TRBD1 identical over 7 bases. The V gene end was trimmed by 1 base and the J gene end by 4 bases; junction bases not matched to a gene: 3. CDR1 is MNHEY, CDR2 SVGAGI, per germline. This CDR3 comprises 14 residues. The CDR3 DNA follows: TGTGCCAGCAGTTACTTACGGGACAGCTATGGCTACACCTTC. Translation gives CASSYLRDSYGYTF.

The CDR3 sequence is CASRGRTGELFF. The CDR3 nucleotides read TGCGCCAGCAGGGGCCGGACCGGGGAGCTGTTTTTT. The gene calls are TRBV4-1 and TRBJ2-2; no firm D call. The CDR3 runs to 12 residues. The V gene lost 6 bases and the J gene lost 5 bases, with 7 bases spanning the gap. Per germline, CDR1 MGHRA and CDR2 YSYEKL.

This clone was seen just once. The chain joins TRBV7-8 to TRBJ1-2, with a possible D match to TRBD1 (5 bases). CDR1 and CDR2 (germline): SGHVS, FQNEAQ. Trimming cost V 5 bases and J 1 base, with 8 bases left between them. The CDR3 is made up of 13 amino acids. CDR3 sequence (DNA): TGTGCCAGCAGCGTCGACAGTAACTATGGCTACACCTTC. Translated, it gives CASSVDSNYGYTF.

The CDR3 protein is CASGTGGRQTQYF. DNA for the CDR3: TGTGCCAGCGGGACAGGGGGCCGGCAGACCCAGTACTTC. The genes are TRBV19 and TRBJ2-5; 12 nucleotides line up with TRBD1. The CDR3 is 13 amino acids. Trimming took 9 bases from V and 6 from J; bases not matched to a gene: 5. Per germline, CDR1 LNHDA and CDR2 SQIVND (reference sequence).

The chain employs TRBV5-1 and TRBJ2-3; D not certain. The V end was cut by 5 bases, the J end by 2 bases, with 6 bases between. The germline gives CDR1 SGHRS, CDR2 YFSETQ. CDR3 length: 12 amino acids. The CDR3 sequence is CASRPDTDTQYF. CDR3 bases: TGCGCCAGCAGACCCGACACAGATACGCAGTATTTT.

The J gene is TRBJ2-2, the V gene TRBV7-3; no reliable D call. CDR1 is SGHTA, CDR2 FQGTGA, per germline. This CDR3 region has 15 residues. V lost 2 bases, J lost 0 bases, and 7 bases lay in between. The CDR3 bases are TGTGCCAGCAGCTTAGGGTACTCGAACACCGGGGAGCTGTTTTTT. Encoded protein: CASSLGYSNTGELFF.

The chain uses TRBV6-6 and TRBJ1-2; D is unresolved. Germline V lookup: CDR1 MNHNY, CDR2 SVGAGI (reference sequence). The CDR3 is made up of 12 amino acids. Trimming took 2 bases from V and 2 from J, leaving 3 bases between them. CDR3 residues: CASSYGNYGYTF. DNA of the CDR3: TGTGCCAGCAGTTACGGAAACTATGGCTACACCTTC.